The 15 T cell receptor beta chains reported below all come from one sample, sequenced in a study of shared clonotypes between healthy human individuals. Profiling relied on immunoSEQ multiplex PCR, and the TCRdb table lists in-frame clones only, not all of them. The sample contains approximately 1.5 million clones, approximately 98.5% of which appear only once. Source material: naive CD4+ T cells sorted from blood. Subset indicated: CD45RA+ positively selected. Receptors were obtained from a man aged 25-40 years in good health.

The genes are TRBV5-1 and TRBJ2-3; 7 bases line up with TRBD2. From germline, CDR1 is SGHRS and CDR2 YFSETQ. This CDR3 has 15 amino acids. The V and J ends lost 1 base and 2 bases, in that order; junction bases with no gene match: 4. The DNA for the CDR3 is TGCGCCAGCAGCTTGACGGGGGGAAACACAGATACGCAGTATTTT. Its translation is CASSLTGGNTDTQYF.

V and J are TRBV10-3 and TRBJ2-7, with TRBD1 as a possible D gene (6 bases). V lost 6 bases, J lost 2 bases, and 14 bases lay in between. The CDR3 loop spans 14 amino acids. CDR1 and CDR2 from the germline V gene are ENHRY and SYGVKD. The CDR3 spells CAIRGTGNPYEQYF. The CDR3 DNA reads as TGTGCCATCAGGGGAACAGGGAACCCCTACGAGCAGTACTTC.

This clone has a single count. The CDR3 spells CASSSGALSNQPQHF. The CDR3 DNA follows: TGTGCCAGCAGCAGCGGAGCTCTTAGCAATCAGCCCCAGCATTTT. This chain joins TRBV9 and TRBJ1-5; D uncertain. The CDR3 is made up of 15 amino acids. Germline V CDR1 and CDR2: SGDLS, YYNGEE. Between the trimmed V and J ends, which lost 4 bases and 0 bases, there was a span of 11 bases. Looking up the rest from reference TRBV9 and TRBJ1-5 gives the full variable domain: DSGVTQTPKHLITATGQRVTLRCSPRSGDLSVYWYQQSLDQGLQFLIQYYNGEERAKGNILERFSAQQFPDLHSELNLSSLELGDSALYFCASSSGALSNQPQHFGDGTRLSIL.

The V call is TRBV6-1, the J call TRBJ2-5, with a weak D call TRBD2 (6 bases). The V end lost 2 bases, the J end lost 4 bases, and 11 bases lay between the germline ends. Germline values: CDR1 MNHNS, CDR2 SASEGT. The CDR3 totals 14 residues. The CDR3 bases are TGTGCCAGCAGTGAACTAGCGCTCGGAGAGACCCAGTACTTC. Translated, it gives CASSELALGETQYF.

The rearrangement joins TRBV29-1 to TRBJ2-2; maybe TRBD2 (5 bases). The CDR3 loop spans 14 amino acids. V lost 7 bases and J lost 12, with 24 bases in between. Germline values: CDR1 SQVTM, CDR2 ANQGSEA. The CDR3 protein is CSAVVDRTPLKLFF. CDR3 in DNA: TGCAGCGCCGTGGTTGATAGGACTCCATTAAAGCTGTTTTTT.

V and J are TRBV7-2 and TRBJ2-7, with 7 bases identical to TRBD1. V lost 5 bases and J lost 0; bases outside the gene matches: 16. The CDR3 is 18 residues long. Germline CDR1 is SGHTA and CDR2 is FQGNSA. Here the CDR3 reads CASSARPTGQSSSYEQYF. CDR3 sequence (DNA): TGTGCCAGCAGCGCAAGACCAACGGGACAGTCGAGCTCCTACGAGCAGTACTTC.

This chain connects TRBV18 to TRBJ2-1; the D is unclear. The CDR3 consists of 14 residues. The germline gives CDR1 KGHSH, CDR2 LQKENI. V lost 3 bases and J lost 5, with 11 bases in between. CDR3 nucleotide sequence: TGTGCCAGCTCACCGACTTCCCTCGACAATGAGCAGTTCTTC. Translated, it gives CASSPTSLDNEQFF.

The V call is TRBV2, the J call TRBJ1-2, with D possibly being TRBD1 (5 bases). Germline V lookup: CDR1 SNHLY, CDR2 FYNNEI. V was cut by 2 bases and J by 5 bases, with 12 bases left in between. The CDR3 extends over 14 amino acids. The CDR3 nucleotides are TGTGCCAGCAGTGAATTTCGGGGCACATATGGCTACACCTTC. Its translation: CASSEFRGTYGYTF.

About this clone itself: This sample includes further DNA sequences coding for the same CDR3. The V gene is TRBV5-1, the J gene TRBJ1-2; D unresolved. The CDR3 consists of 14 residues. Germline assignment: CDR1 SGHRS and CDR2 YFSETQ. V shed 0 bases and J shed 2 bases, with 8 bases lying between them. The CDR3: CASSLAGENYGYTF. The CDR3, as DNA: TGCGCCAGCAGCTTGGCCGGAGAGAACTATGGCTACACCTTC.

The V and J genes are TRBV4-1 and TRBJ2-7; tentative D call: TRBD2 (6 bases). The CDR3 has 16 amino acids. Trimming shortened V by 2 bases and J by 2 bases, and 16 bases separated the two germline ends. Looked up from germline, CDR1 is MGHRA and CDR2 is YSYEKL. The CDR3 reads CASSQRARDSTYEQYF. The CDR3 bases are TGCGCCAGCAGCCAAAGAGCCCGGGACTCCACCTACGAGCAGTACTTC.

Details on this clone: Other DNA sequences within the sample encode an identical CDR3. The chain employs TRBV5-1 and TRBJ1-5, with no clear D. The germline gives CDR1 SGHRS, CDR2 YFSETQ. V was shortened by 3 bases and J by 4 bases, with 8 bases between the two germline ends. The CDR3 totals 13 residues. The DNA of the CDR3 is TGCGCCAGCAGCTCGGACCCGAATCAGCCCCAGCATTTT. It specifies CASSSDPNQPQHF.

This sequence joins TRBV5-1 and TRBJ2-7; TRBD1 or TRBD2 may be the D gene (5 bases each). Germline CDR1 is SGHRS and CDR2 is YFSETQ. V was cut by 4 bases and J by 5 bases, with 13 bases left in between. The length of the CDR3 is 13 residues. As DNA, the CDR3 is TGCGCCAGCAGCCCGGGACCGCGTAACGAGCAGTACTTC. It codes for CASSPGPRNEQYF.

The CDR3 sequence: CASSPQRDSSSTDTQYF. The CDR3 DNA sequence: TGTGCCAGCTCACCGCAAAGGGACTCGTCTAGCACAGATACGCAGTATTTT. The chain carries TRBV18 and TRBJ2-3; TRBD2 is a possible D gene (6 bases). The V end lost 3 bases, the J end lost 0 bases, and 16 bases lay between the germline ends. CDR3 length: 17 amino acids. Germline V lookup: CDR1 KGHSH, CDR2 LQKENI.

V usage is TRBV29-1 and J usage is TRBJ2-3; 11 positions agree with TRBD2. J lost 4 bases, V lost 8 bases, and 14 bases had no gene match. The germline V gene encodes CDR1 SQVTM and CDR2 ANQGSEA. CDR3 size: 16 residues. The DNA for the CDR3 is TGCAGCTTGGGGGGCGCGACTAGCGGGATGTCAGATACGCAGTATTTT. Amino acids: CSLGGATSGMSDTQYF.

The chain combines TRBV27 with TRBJ2-1; 14 bases are shared with TRBD2. V lost 4 bases to trimming and J lost 5 bases; unmatched junction nucleotides: 4. Germline V gives CDR1 MNHEY, CDR2 SMNVEV (reference sequence). The CDR3 extends over 16 amino acids. CDR3 DNA sequence: TGTGCCAGCAGTTGGCAGGGACTAGCGGGAGACAATGAGCAGTTCTTC. Translated: CASSWQGLAGDNEQFF.